The entry that follows covers one T cell receptor beta chain sequence. There are 15 residues in the CDR3. J gave up 4 bases and V 6 bases, and 9 bases lay outside the gene matches. Germline-derived CDR1 and CDR2 are SGHTA and FQGNSA. This record belongs to a study of T cell changes during pregnancy in multiple sclerosis. Sequencing used immunoSEQ multiplex PCR; TCRdb keeps in-frame clones, though not all of them. The sample has about 44,000 clones; 90% are singletons. The input for sequencing was CD4+ T cells from peripheral blood mononuclear cells, taken before pregnancy. This clonotype was sampled from a female donor with multiple sclerosis, enrolled in a pregnancy study. The chain joins TRBV7-2 to TRBJ1-2, with 9 bases lining up with TRBD1. The CDR3 region is CASSVHRGHSYGYTF. Written as DNA, the CDR3 is TGTGCCAGCAGTGTACACAGGGGGCATAGCTATGGCTACACCTTC.